A selection of T cell receptor beta chains follows, all from one sample in a study of blood T cell repertoires in COVID-19. The data were produced by immunoSEQ multiplex PCR, yet TCRdb's version contains in-frame clones alone and is incomplete. The sample gives under 300,000 clones, 70% to 90% of which show up once; 3.6% is in the top ten. Sequenced sample: peripheral blood. The receptors were gathered from a man in his late teens or twenties with active or convalescent COVID-19. The CDR3 runs from the conserved cysteine through the conserved F or W. D genes are given only for firm matches. Size is stated for part of the rows, as once, few or many counts, or as a class when the clone is expanded.

J gene	clone size	D gene	V gene	CDR3 DNA	CDR3 protein
TRBJ2-7	NA	NA	TRBV15	TGTGCCACCAGCAGTGCTAGAGCCGCCGAGCAGTACTTC	CATSSARAAEQYF
TRBJ1-6	few	TRBD1	TRBV6-1	TGTGCCAGCAGTGAACGCAGACAGGGGCATTCACCCCTCCACTTT	CASSERRQGHSPLHF
TRBJ2-2	once	NA	TRBV7-9	TGTGCCAGCAGCACTCTACCAGGACTTAGTATCACCGGGGAGCTGTTTTTT	CASSTLPGLSITGELFF
TRBJ1-2	NA	NA	TRBV27	TGTGCCAGCAGTTTAGGTCAGGGGCGCCGATGGGGCTACACCTTC	CASSLGQGRRWGYTF
TRBJ2-7	NA	TRBD1	TRBV9	TGTGCCAGCAGCGTCGGACAGGGATGGGAAGGCGGCGAGCAGTACTTC	CASSVGQGWEGGEQYF
TRBJ2-5	NA	TRBD1	TRBV9	TGTGCCAGCAGCTGGACAGGGTCAGAGACCCAGTACTTC	CASSWTGSETQYF
TRBJ2-3	NA	NA	TRBV7-9	TGTGCCAGCAGCACGACAAGGACTACCCTTAGAGATACGCAGTATTTT	CASSTTRTTLRDTQYF
TRBJ2-2	NA	TRBD1	TRBV3-1/TRBV3-2	TGTGCCAGCAGCCCACAGGGGACGAACACCGGGGAGCTGTTTTTT	CASSPQGTNTGELFF
TRBJ2-3	NA	NA	TRBV7-2	TGTGCCAGCAACTTCCAAGCTTCCCCCACAGATACGCAGTATTTT	CASNFQASPTDTQYF
TRBJ2-3	NA	TRBD2	TRBV5-1	TGCGCCAGCAGCTCGGGACTAGCGGGCACAGATACGCAGTATTTT	CASSSGLAGTDTQYF
TRBJ2-7	NA	NA	TRBV5-8	TGTGCCAGCAGCCCCGGCGGGGTCTCCTACGAGCAGTACTTC	CASSPGGVSYEQYF
TRBJ2-7	NA	TRBD1	TRBV10-3	TGTGCCACGGAAGGGGGACAGGGAACCAACGAGCAGTACTTC	CATEGGQGTNEQYF
TRBJ2-1	NA	NA	TRBV4-1	TGCGCCAGCAGCCAAACGGGAGAGGCTTACAATGAGCAGTTCTTC	CASSQTGEAYNEQFF
TRBJ1-3	NA	TRBD1	TRBV6-5	TGTGCCAGCAGTCCGACAGGGGCGGCGGGAAACACCATATATTTT	CASSPTGAAGNTIYF
TRBJ1-5	few	NA	TRBV19	TGTGCCAGTCCCCCCTTCGGTCAGCCCCAGCATTTT	CASPPFGQPQHF
TRBJ1-1	NA	NA	TRBV18	TGTGCCAGCTCACCTCTGGCGAACACTGAAGCTTTCTTT	CASSPLANTEAFF
TRBJ1-1	once	NA	TRBV12-3/TRBV12-4	TGTGCCAGCAAATCTAACACTGAAGCTTTCTTT	CASKSNTEAFF
TRBJ2-1	few	NA	TRBV6-6	TGTGCCAGCATGGACTACAACAATGAGCAGTTCTTC	CASMDYNNEQFF
TRBJ1-1	NA	TRBD1	TRBV7-8	TGTGCCAGCAGCTCCAGGGGGCCAAACACTGAAGCTTTCTTT	CASSSRGPNTEAFF
TRBJ2-2	NA	NA	TRBV7-2	TGTGCCAGCAGCTTATCAGGGTATTCTTCTCGTTCCGGGGAGCTGTTTTTT	CASSLSGYSSRSGELFF
TRBJ2-7	NA	TRBD1	TRBV2	TGTGCCAGCAGTGGGGGACAGGTGTCCGAGCAGTACTTC	CASSGGQVSEQYF
TRBJ2-7	NA	NA	TRBV12-3/TRBV12-4	TGTGCCAGCAGCCCCATCGCGGGTAACGAGCAGTACTTC	CASSPIAGNEQYF
TRBJ1-4	NA	NA	TRBV19	TGTGCCAGTAGCGGACAGCCGTACAATGAAAAACTGTTTTTT	CASSGQPYNEKLFF
TRBJ1-2	few	TRBD1	TRBV2	TGTGCCAGTAAACCGGGACAGGGGCCCTATGGCTACACCTTC	CASKPGQGPYGYTF
TRBJ1-2	NA	NA	TRBV19	TGTGCCAGTAGTATAGGGCAGGTACGAAGCTACACCTTC	CASSIGQVRSYTF
TRBJ2-2	NA	TRBD2	TRBV24-1	TGTGCCACCAGCACTAGCGGGGATAACACCGGGGAGCTGTTTTTT	CATSTSGDNTGELFF
TRBJ2-7	NA	TRBD1	TRBV7-9	TGTGCCAGCAGCTTAGAGGGGACAGGGGACAGCTACGAGCAGTACTTC	CASSLEGTGDSYEQYF
TRBJ2-7	NA	TRBD2	TRBV28	TGTGCCAGCAGGCGGACTAGCGGGTTTTACGAGCAGTACTTC	CASRRTSGFYEQYF
TRBJ1-2	NA	NA	TRBV12-3/TRBV12-4	TGTGCCAGCAGTTCCGGGATTTTAGGGGGCTACACCTTC	CASSSGILGGYTF
TRBJ2-2	NA	NA	TRBV4-3	TGCGCCAGCAGCCAAGAGTTCCAGGGCGCCGGGGAGCTGTTTTTT	CASSQEFQGAGELFF
TRBJ2-3	NA	TRBD1	TRBV28	TGTGCCAGCAATAGTCCGGGACAGGGTCTGGTAAATACGCAGTATTTT	CASNSPGQGLVNTQYF
TRBJ2-1	NA	TRBD1	TRBV7-6	TGTGCCAGCAGGCAACAAGGGACAGGGGAGAGGAATGAGCAGTTCTTC	CASRQQGTGERNEQFF
TRBJ2-2	NA	NA	TRBV27	TGTGCCAGCAGTGAACTAGGGTACACCGGGGAGCTGTTTTTT	CASSELGYTGELFF
TRBJ1-5	NA	NA	TRBV6-2/TRBV6-3	TGTGCCAGCAGTTACCTTCTAGGGGCAGCAGGCAGCAATCAGCCCCAGCATTTT	CASSYLLGAAGSNQPQHF
TRBJ1-1	NA	NA	TRBV19	TGTGCCAGTAGTATGCATGAGGGTTTGGAAGCTTTCTTT	CASSMHEGLEAFF
TRBJ2-7	NA	TRBD1	TRBV30	TGTGCCTGGAGTCAAACAGGGGGCCTCTACGAGCAGTACTTC	CAWSQTGGLYEQYF
TRBJ1-6	NA	TRBD1	TRBV11-1	TGTGCCAGCAGCAGCCGGACAGGGGGGAATTCACCCCTCCACTTT	CASSSRTGGNSPLHF
TRBJ1-2	NA	TRBD1	TRBV28	TGTGCCAGCAGTTTAGACCAACCGGGACAGGGGAGATTGGGCTATGGCTACACCTTC	CASSLDQPGQGRLGYGYTF
TRBJ1-3	NA	NA	TRBV11-2	TGTGCCAGCAGCCCAGGACAGCCCCGCGGAAACACCATATATTTT	CASSPGQPRGNTIYF
TRBJ2-6	NA	TRBD1	TRBV28	TGTGCCAGCAGTTCTGGACAGGGGGCGGGTGGGGCCAACGTCCTGACTTTC	CASSSGQGAGGANVLTF
TRBJ2-5	NA	NA	TRBV2	TGTGCCAGCTCCACCGGGAACACCCTAGAGACCCAGTACTTC	CASSTGNTLETQYF
TRBJ2-3	NA	NA	TRBV3-1/TRBV3-2	TGTGCCAGCTCCGGGCTAGGGGCTTTGGATACGCAGTATTTT	CASSGLGALDTQYF
TRBJ1-2	NA	TRBD1	TRBV7-2	TGTGCCAGCAGCCCCAGACAGGGTTTTACCAATGGCTACACCTTC	CASSPRQGFTNGYTF
TRBJ2-5	NA	TRBD2	TRBV5-4	TGTGCCAGCAGCTTCCCGACTAGCGGGATAAAAGAGACCCAGTACTTC	CASSFPTSGIKETQYF
TRBJ2-3	NA	NA	TRBV12-3/TRBV12-4	TGTGCCAGCAGACGCACTAGCACAGATACGCAGTATTTT	CASRRTSTDTQYF
TRBJ1-4	NA	NA	TRBV27	TGTGCCAGCAGCCCAAACTATACCCCGTCCGGAGAAAAACTGTTTTTT	CASSPNYTPSGEKLFF
TRBJ2-7	medium-sized	NA	TRBV7-9	TGTGCCAGCAGCCCTTCCCGGTACGAGCAGTACTTC	CASSPSRYEQYF
TRBJ2-7	once	NA	TRBV9	TGTGCCAGCAGCGTAGCGTGGGGGCCATCCTACGAGCAGTACTTC	CASSVAWGPSYEQYF
TRBJ1-2	NA	TRBD1	TRBV14	TGTGCCAGCAGCCAAGAAGGGGGCCGCGGCTACACCTTC	CASSQEGGRGYTF
TRBJ2-3	NA	NA	TRBV3-1/TRBV3-2	TGTGCCAGCAGCCAAGATGGCGACTACACAGATACGCAGTATTTT	CASSQDGDYTDTQYF
TRBJ2-5	NA	NA	TRBV2	TGTGCCAGCAGCCCCGTTAGGAGGGGCGGCGGGGAGACCCAGTACTTC	CASSPVRRGGGETQYF
TRBJ1-5	NA	NA	TRBV6-1	TGTGCCAGCAGTGAACTGGGGGGAGGGCAGCCCCAGCATTTT	CASSELGGGQPQHF
TRBJ2-7	NA	NA	TRBV3-1/TRBV3-2	TGTGCCAGCAGCCAAACAGCCGCAGCCTACGAGCAGTACTTC	CASSQTAAAYEQYF
TRBJ2-1	once	TRBD2	TRBV7-3	TGTGCCAGCAGCCCGGGCGGACTAGCGGGAGTGGATGAGCAGTTCTTC	CASSPGGLAGVDEQFF
TRBJ1-1	NA	NA	TRBV19	TGTGCCAGTCGTTGGCCGAACACTGAAGCTTTCTTT	CASRWPNTEAFF
TRBJ1-3	NA	NA	TRBV4-2	TGTGCCAGCAGCCAAGTGGAGGTACGACACACCATATATTTT	CASSQVEVRHTIYF
TRBJ1-1	NA	NA	TRBV6-2/TRBV6-3	TGTGCCAGCAGTTCCCAGACAGTAATGAACACTGAAGCTTTCTTT	CASSSQTVMNTEAFF
TRBJ1-3	NA	TRBD1	TRBV2	TGTGCCAGCAGTAGGGACAGTCAGAGCTCTGGAAACACCATATATTTT	CASSRDSQSSGNTIYF